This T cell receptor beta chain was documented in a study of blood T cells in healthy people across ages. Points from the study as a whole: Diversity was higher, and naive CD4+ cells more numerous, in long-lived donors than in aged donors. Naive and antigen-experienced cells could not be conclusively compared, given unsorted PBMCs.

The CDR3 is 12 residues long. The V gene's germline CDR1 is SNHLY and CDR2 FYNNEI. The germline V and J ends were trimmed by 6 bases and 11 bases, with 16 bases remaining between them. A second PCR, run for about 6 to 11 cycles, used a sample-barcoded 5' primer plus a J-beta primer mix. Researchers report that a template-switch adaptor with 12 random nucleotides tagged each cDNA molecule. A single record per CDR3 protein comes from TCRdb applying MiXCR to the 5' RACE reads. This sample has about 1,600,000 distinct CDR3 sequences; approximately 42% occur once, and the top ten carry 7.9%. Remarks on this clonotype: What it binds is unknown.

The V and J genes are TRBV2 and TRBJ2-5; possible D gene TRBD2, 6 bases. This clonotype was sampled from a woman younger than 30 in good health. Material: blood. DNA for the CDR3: TGTGCCAGCAGGGGGACTTCGGATGAGCAGTACTTC. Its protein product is CASRGTSDEQYF.